These 16 T cell receptor beta chains came from one sample sequenced in a study of CD8 T cells in ankylosing spondylitis. TCRdb re-derived calls from the 5' RACE reads in MiXCR, one entry per CDR3 protein. The sample holds roughly 230,000 distinct CDR3 sequences, about a sixth seen once. Sequenced sample: blood, either unsorted or a sorted T cell fraction (not recorded which). Source of these receptors: a male donor with ankylosing spondylitis or in good health (not recorded which).

The V gene is TRBV14, the J gene TRBJ2-6; 11 bases line up with TRBD2. The CDR3 consists of 20 residues. Germline V gene sequence: CDR1 SGHDN, CDR2 FVKESK. The ends lost 5 bases at V and 2 bases at J; junction bases unmatched: 14. Here the CDR3 reads CASSVHPLPSGRPGANVLTF. CDR3 nucleotides: TGTGCCAGCAGCGTACACCCGCTCCCTAGCGGGAGGCCTGGGGCCAACGTCCTGACTTTC. Full variable domain (outside the CDR3, taken from reference TRBV14 and TRBJ2-6): EAGVTQFPSHSVIEKGQTVTLRCDPISGHDNLYWYRRVMGKEIKFLLHFVKESKQDESGMPNNRFLAERTGGTYSTLKVQPAELEDSGVYFCASSVHPLPSGRPGANVLTFGAGSRLTVL.

This clonotype came up many times. As DNA, the CDR3 is TGTGCCAGCAGCCCCGGGACAGGGATGGAGACCCAGTACTTC. Translating it yields CASSPGTGMETQYF. V and J are TRBV3-1 and TRBJ2-5; 9 nucleotides agree with TRBD1. The CDR3 is made up of 14 amino acids. V lost 4 bases, J lost 5 bases, and 5 bases stayed unmatched. Looked up from germline, CDR1 is LGHDT and CDR2 is YNNKEL (reference sequence).

The CDR3 is CASSGTGYEQYF. CDR3 coding DNA: TGTGCCAGCAGTGGCACAGGCTACGAGCAGTACTTC. The V call is TRBV27, the J call TRBJ2-7, with D possibly matching TRBD1 (5 bases). V lost 5 bases and J lost 3, with 8 bases in between. CDR3 length equals 12 residues. Germline CDR1 MNHEY, CDR2 SMNVEV (reference sequence).

This sequence joins TRBV12-3 or TRBV12-4 and TRBJ1-6; D possibly corresponds to TRBD1 (6 bases). Trimming shortened V by 5 bases and J by 7 bases, and 18 bases separated the two germline ends. CDR3 size: 16 residues. As DNA, the CDR3 is TGTGCCAGCAGTCGGGGCGGGGGGCAGAGGAATTCACCCCTCCACTTT. Encoded protein: CASSRGGGQRNSPLHF.

The chain recombines TRBV4-3 with TRBJ2-3; D possibly matches TRBD1 or TRBD2 (5 bases each). The V gene's germline CDR1 is LGHNA and CDR2 YSLEER. Trimming left V 4 bases short and J 6 bases short, with 20 bases between. The CDR3 extends over 16 amino acids. This chain's CDR3 is CASSPRGRGSMDTQYF. The CDR3 coding sequence is TGCGCCAGCAGCCCCCGGGGACGGGGCTCCATGGATACGCAGTATTTT.

This clonotype has a handful of counts. The genes are TRBV29-1 and TRBJ2-7; 10 bases line up with TRBD1. The germline CDR1 and CDR2 sequences are SQVTM and ANQGSEA. The CDR3 has 12 residues. V gave up 6 bases and J gave up 5 bases; unmatched junction bases: 4. CDR3 loop: CSVGQGLDEQYF. In nucleotides, the CDR3 is TGCAGCGTGGGACAGGGGTTGGACGAGCAGTACTTC.

The J gene is TRBJ1-1, the V gene TRBV5-1; D perhaps matches TRBD1 (5 bases). V was clipped by 4 bases and J by 3 bases, with 16 bases between them. The CDR3 length is 15 residues. The germline V gene has CDR1 SGHRS and CDR2 YFSETQ. The CDR3 sequence: CASSPTGRSDTEAFF. The CDR3, as DNA: TGCGCCAGCAGCCCGACGGGACGGAGCGACACTGAAGCTTTCTTT. Looking up the rest from reference TRBV5-1 and TRBJ1-1 gives the full variable domain: KAGVTQTPRYLIKTRGQQVTLSCSPISGHRSVSWYQQTPGQGLQFLFEYFSETQRNKGNFPGRFSGRQFSNSRSEMNVSTLELGDSALYLCASSPTGRSDTEAFFGQGTRLTVV.

The rearrangement uses TRBV4-1 and TRBJ1-1, with D unclear. The CDR3 totals 14 residues. The V gene's germline CDR1 is MGHRA and CDR2 YSYEKL. The V and J ends lost 0 bases and 5 bases respectively, with 10 bases between them. The CDR3 sequence: CASSQDYLGTEAFF. The CDR3 nucleotides read TGCGCCAGCAGCCAAGATTATTTAGGTACTGAAGCTTTCTTT.

This clonotype showed up just a few times. V usage is TRBV6-5 and J usage is TRBJ2-1; 7 nucleotides line up with TRBD2. The CDR3 consists of 16 residues. The V and J ends lost 0 bases and 4 bases, in that order; junction bases with no gene match: 6. Germline CDR1 and CDR2: MNHEY and SVGAGI. Written as DNA, the CDR3 is TGTGCCAGCAGTTACTCCTTTAGCGGGCAGTACAATGAGCAGTTCTTC. Its translation is CASSYSFSGQYNEQFF.

This clonotype occurred a few times. This chain links TRBV10-3 with TRBJ2-7; D is uncertain. Germline-derived CDR1 and CDR2 are ENHRY and SYGVKD. Trimming left V 3 bases short and J 0 bases short, with 15 bases between. CDR3 length: 16 residues. Here the CDR3 DNA reads TGTGCCATCAGTGATAGAGAGACTCCCTCCTCCTACGAGCAGTACTTC. It encodes CAISDRETPSSYEQYF.

This chain joins TRBV10-2 and TRBJ2-1; TRBD1 agrees at 10 bases. The CDR3 sequence is 15 residues long. Unmatched junction bases numbered 7, after V lost 7 bases and J lost 4 bases. Germline lookup yields CDR1 WSHSY and CDR2 SAAADI. The CDR3 DNA reads as TGCGCCAGCAATATAAGGGACAGGGGATACAATGAGCAGTTCTTC. It translates to CASNIRDRGYNEQFF.

This clonotype turned up a few times. The rearrangement joins TRBV7-3 to TRBJ1-1; 10 nucleotides agree with TRBD1. Germline trimming cut 3 bases from V and 4 bases from J; bases unmatched to any gene: 11. CDR1 and CDR2 from the germline V gene are SGHTA and FQGTGA. This CDR3 contains 17 residues. For the CDR3, the DNA is TGTGCCAGCAGCTTGGAAGGATCGACAGGGGGCGGCACTGAAGCTTTCTTT. Translating gives CASSLEGSTGGGTEAFF.

The chain carries TRBV5-3 and TRBJ2-2; no clear D gene. TRBV5-3 is an open reading frame, and its role is uncertain. V was cut by 8 bases and J by 4 bases, with 15 bases left in between. CDR3 length: 14 amino acids. The CDR3 here is CARGPGLITGELFF. CDR3 in DNA: TGTGCCAGGGGCCCCGGGCTCATCACCGGGGAGCTGTTTTTT.

The J gene is TRBJ1-2, the V gene TRBV5-1, with unresolved D. The V end was cut by 4 bases, the J end by 4 bases, with 14 bases between. The CDR3 runs to 14 residues. The germline V gene encodes CDR1 SGHRS and CDR2 YFSETQ. CDR3 protein: CASSLAEGFYGYTF. As DNA, the CDR3 is TGCGCCAGCAGCCTGGCGGAGGGATTCTATGGCTACACCTTC.

CDR3 protein: CASSLEGALNEQFF. In DNA form, the CDR3 reads TGTGCCAGCAGTTTAGAGGGGGCGCTCAATGAGCAGTTCTTC. This chain joins TRBV6-5 and TRBJ2-1, with TRBD1 identical over 7 bases. Trimming removed 4 bases from V and 6 bases from J; junction bases left unmatched: 6. Germline V gene lookup returns CDR1 MNHEY and CDR2 SVGAGI. This CDR3 is 14 amino acids long.

This clonotype was recorded many times. This chain uses TRBV29-1 with TRBJ2-3; perhaps TRBD1 as D (5 bases). CDR1 and CDR2 (germline): SQVTM, ANQGSEA. The CDR3 sequence is 15 residues long. Trimming shortened V by 0 bases and J by 0 bases, and 10 bases separated the two germline ends. CDR3 sequence: CSVEDVDTSTDTQYF. The DNA of the CDR3 is TGCAGCGTTGAAGATGTGGACACCAGCACAGATACGCAGTATTTT.